The TCR beta chain under discussion was sequenced for a study of T cell responses to AZD1222 COVID-19 vaccine. Germline-derived CDR1 and CDR2 are SEHNR and FQNEAQ (reference sequence). With 5 bases removed from V and 7 bases from J, the gap between germline ends came to 14 bases. The CDR3 contains 14 residues. With regard to this clone: No antigen is known for it.

Here immunoSEQ multiplex PCR was the method, and the copy in TCRdb shows in-frame clones only, minus some. This sample yields about 70,000 clones, of which roughly 88% are seen a single time; 5% belongs to the top ten. Whole-study findings and limits: Spike-specific TCR breadth and depth rose after two AZD1222 doses. Spike regions recognized by vaccine-associated CD4 TCRs spanned the protein, led by 160-218 and 743-854.

This TCR derives from an adult in good health. The starting material was peripheral blood, obtained on day 0 of MenACWY control vaccination. The chain uses TRBV7-9 and TRBJ1-4; weak D call: TRBD1 (6 bases). The CDR3 is CASSLPLGGEKLFF. In nucleotides, the CDR3 is TGTGCCAGCAGCCTCCCCCTAGGGGGTGAAAAACTGTTTTTT. Full variable domain (outside the CDR3, taken from reference TRBV7-9 and TRBJ1-4): DTGVSQNPRHKITKRGQNVTFRCDPISEHNRLYWYRQTLGQGPEFLTYFQNEAQLEKSRLLSDRFSAERPKGSFSTLEIQRTEQGDSAMYLCASSLPLGGEKLFFGSGTQLSVL.